Below are 14 T cell receptor beta chains sequenced from a single sample in a study of cytomegalovirus exposure and HLA in healthy donors. PCR involved 60 Vbeta and 13 Jbeta primers. The repertoire was sequenced with immunoSEQ multiplex PCR; TCRdb's copy has only in-frame clones and lacks some. Of 30,000 to 45,000 clones listed, about nine tenths are singletons. Input material: PBMCs. The receptors stem from a woman aged 40-49 years in good health and CMV-seropositive.

V and J are TRBV10-2 and TRBJ1-2; unclear D gene. The length of the CDR3 is 14 residues. The V gene's germline CDR1 is WSHSY and CDR2 SAAADI. Trimming took 5 bases from V and 8 from J, leaving 18 bases between them. The DNA for the CDR3 is TGCGCCAGCAGTATGGTGATAAACATCGTGGGCTACACCTTC. This codes for CASSMVINIVGYTF.

The chain links TRBV11-2 to TRBJ2-7; 7 bases fit TRBD2. From germline, CDR1 is SGHAT and CDR2 FQNNGV. CDR3 length: 14 amino acids. J lost 7 bases, V lost 5 bases, and 11 bases had no gene match. The CDR3 loop reads CASSLLGGPGEQYF. The CDR3 coding sequence is TGTGCCAGCAGCCTCCTGGGAGGGCCAGGGGAGCAGTACTTC. The full variable domain, completed using reference TRBV11-2 and TRBJ2-7, is EAGVAQSPRYKIIEKRQSVAFWCNPISGHATLYWYQQILGQGPKLLIQFQNNGVVDDSQLPKDRFSAERLKGVDSTLKIQPAKLEDSAVYLCASSLLGGPGEQYFGPGTRLTVT.

This chain uses TRBV2 with TRBJ2-5, with a tentative D call TRBD2 (6 bases). The V gene's germline CDR1 is SNHLY and CDR2 FYNNEI. The V end lost 11 bases, the J end lost 5 bases, and 15 bases lay between the germline ends. The CDR3 contains 12 residues. The CDR3 reads CAGTLATETQYF. CDR3 DNA: TGTGCCGGGACTCTAGCGACGGAGACCCAGTACTTC.

J is TRBJ2-5 and V is TRBV18; 9 positions match TRBD1. The V and J ends lost 4 bases and 0 bases, in that order; junction bases with no gene match: 6. CDR3 size: 16 residues. Germline CDR1 is KGHSH and CDR2 is LQKENI. CDR3 sequence reads: CASSRRTGDYQETQYF. CDR3 bases: TGTGCCAGCTCACGCCGGACAGGGGATTACCAAGAGACCCAGTACTTC.

This clone was found once. The chain employs TRBV29-1 and TRBJ2-7; D might be TRBD2 (5 bases). CDR1 is SQVTM and CDR2 is ANQGSEA in the germline V gene. The CDR3 has 12 residues. Trimming cost V 4 bases and J 4 bases, with 11 bases left between them. CDR3 DNA: TGCAGCGTTGCCGGGAACCTTTACGAGCAGTACTTC. As protein: CSVAGNLYEQYF.

The rearrangement uses TRBV28 and TRBJ1-4; the D gene is possibly TRBD1 (6 bases). V was shortened by 4 bases and J by 8 bases, with 11 bases between the two germline ends. The CDR3 extends over 13 amino acids. Germline CDR1 is MDHEN and CDR2 is SYDVKM. CDR3 sequence reads: CASSWGGEEKLFF. DNA for the CDR3: TGTGCCAGCAGTTGGGGGGGCGAGGAAAAACTGTTTTTT.

The genes are TRBV27 and TRBJ1-5; no firm D call. Trimming took 5 bases from V and 12 from J, leaving 17 bases between them. CDR3 size: 13 residues. Germline CDR1 reads MNHEY; CDR2 reads SMNVEV (reference sequence). The CDR3 region has the DNA TGTGCCAGCAGTATCTATCCCGGACTTCTCCAGCATTTT. Translation: CASSIYPGLLQHF.

The chain employs TRBV5-4 and TRBJ1-2; unclear D gene. Trimming removed 4 bases from V and 6 bases from J, with 10 bases in between. The CDR3 totals 12 residues. The germline V gene encodes CDR1 SGHNT and CDR2 YYREEE (reference sequence). The CDR3, as DNA: TGTGCCAGCAGCACTAGACGGGATGGCTACACCTTC. Amino acid sequence: CASSTRRDGYTF.

The J gene is TRBJ2-2, the V gene TRBV12-5; a weak D match, TRBD2 (5 bases). Trimming shortened V by 6 bases and J by 4 bases, and 9 bases separated the two germline ends. The CDR3 contains 13 residues. CDR1 and CDR2 (germline): LGHNT, FRNRAP. DNA of the CDR3: TGTGCTAGTGGACGCAGCGGCACCGGGGAGCTGTTTTTT. Translation: CASGRSGTGELFF.

This clone was counted a single time. V is TRBV15 and J is TRBJ1-1, with 8 bases lining up with TRBD1. Germline trimming cut 5 bases from V and 0 bases from J; bases unmatched to any gene: 5. Germline CDR1 and CDR2: LNHNV and YYDKDF (reference sequence). The length of the CDR3 is 15 residues. CDR3 nucleotides: TGTGCCACCAGCGGCTGGGACAGGATGAACACTGAAGCTTTCTTT. Protein product: CATSGWDRMNTEAFF. The full variable domain, its missing parts supplied by reference TRBV15 and TRBJ1-1, is DAMVIQNPRYQVTQFGKPVTLSCSQTLNHNVMYWYQQKSSQAPKLLFHYYDKDFNNEADTPDNFQSRRPNTSFCFLDIRSPGLGDTAMYLCATSGWDRMNTEAFFGQGTRLTVV.

V and J are TRBV29-1 and TRBJ1-1; D gene unclear. CDR1 and CDR2 from the germline V gene are SQVTM and ANQGSEA. Deletions cut 6 bases from V and 0 bases from J, with 8 bases between. The CDR3 consists of 12 residues. The CDR3 DNA follows: TGCAGCGTGTTGGGCGTGAACACTGAAGCTTTCTTT. It codes for CSVLGVNTEAFF.

About this clone itself: The junction differs from germline at one of its ends, possibly a read error. The identical CDR3 is also encoded by other nucleotide sequences in the sample. The chain couples TRBV5-8 to TRBJ2-3; 10 bases fit TRBD2. In germline, CDR1 is SGHTS, CDR2 YDEGEE. The CDR3 runs 19 residues. This CDR3 reads CASSSPGVQRGGGTDTQYF. The CDR3 DNA reads TGCGCCAGCAGCTCCCCTGGGGTCCAGCGGGGGGGCGGCACAGATACGCAGTATTTT. The variable domain in full, with the rest retrieved from reference TRBV5-8 and TRBJ2-3, is EAGVTQSPTHLIKTRGQQATLRCSPISGHTSVYWYQQALGLGLQFLLWYDEGEERNRGNFPPRFSGRQFPNYSSELNVNALELEDSALYLCASSSPGVQRGGGTDTQYFGPGTRLTVL.

This clone was picked up a small number of times. This rearrangement joins TRBV4-3 to TRBJ2-2, with TRBD1 as a possible D gene (5 bases). V lost 0 bases and J 8 bases, leaving 13 bases between the germline ends. The CDR3 is 15 amino acids. Germline lookup yields CDR1 LGHNA and CDR2 YSLEER. The CDR3 DNA reads as TGCGCCAGCAGCCAAGAGCTAGGGGCCGTAGGGGAGCTGTTTTTT. This translates into CASSQELGAVGELFF.

V and J are TRBV27 and TRBJ2-3, with TRBD2 identical over 16 bases. The V segment lost 3 bases and the J segment 1 base; nucleotides outside the gene matches: 4. This CDR3 spans 18 amino acids. Germline CDR1 is MNHEY and CDR2 is SMNVEV (reference sequence). The CDR3 sequence: CASSFGTSGGAGTDTQYF. CDR3 bases: TGTGCCAGCAGTTTTGGGACTAGCGGGGGGGCTGGCACAGATACGCAGTATTTT.